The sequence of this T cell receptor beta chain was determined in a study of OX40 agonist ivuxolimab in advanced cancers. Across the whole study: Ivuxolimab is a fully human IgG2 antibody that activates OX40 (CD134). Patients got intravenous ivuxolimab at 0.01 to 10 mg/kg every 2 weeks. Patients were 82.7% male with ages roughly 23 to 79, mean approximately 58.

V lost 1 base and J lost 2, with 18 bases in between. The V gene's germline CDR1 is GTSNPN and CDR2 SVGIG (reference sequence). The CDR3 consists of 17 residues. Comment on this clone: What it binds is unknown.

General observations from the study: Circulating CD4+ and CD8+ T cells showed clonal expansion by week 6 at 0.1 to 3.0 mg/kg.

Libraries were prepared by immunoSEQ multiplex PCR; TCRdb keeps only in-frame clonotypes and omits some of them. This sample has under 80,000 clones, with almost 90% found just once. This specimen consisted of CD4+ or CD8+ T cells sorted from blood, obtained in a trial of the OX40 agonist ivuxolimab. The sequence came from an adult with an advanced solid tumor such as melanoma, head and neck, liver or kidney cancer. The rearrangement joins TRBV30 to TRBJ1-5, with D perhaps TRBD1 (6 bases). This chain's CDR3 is CAWSGPSGRGGNQPQHF. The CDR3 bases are TGTGCCTGGAGTGGTCCCTCTGGCAGGGGCGGCAATCAGCCCCAGCATTTT.